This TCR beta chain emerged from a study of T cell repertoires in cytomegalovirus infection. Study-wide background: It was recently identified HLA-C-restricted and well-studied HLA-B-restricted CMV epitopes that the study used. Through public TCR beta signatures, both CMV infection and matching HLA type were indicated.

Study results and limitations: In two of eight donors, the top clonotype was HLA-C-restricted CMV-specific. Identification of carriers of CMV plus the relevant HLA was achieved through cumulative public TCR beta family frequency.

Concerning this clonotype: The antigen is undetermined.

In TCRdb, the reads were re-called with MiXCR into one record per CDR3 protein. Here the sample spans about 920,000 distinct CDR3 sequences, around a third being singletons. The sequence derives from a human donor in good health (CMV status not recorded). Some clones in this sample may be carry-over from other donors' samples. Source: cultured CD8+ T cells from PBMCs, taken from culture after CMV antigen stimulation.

As DNA, the CDR3 is TGCGCCAGCAGCTTATTTATTGGAGGGAATGAGCAGTTCTTC. Translated: CASSLFIGGNEQFF. The V gene is TRBV5-1, the J gene TRBJ2-1, with D perhaps TRBD2 (6 bases). CDR3 length: 14 residues. From germline, CDR1 is SGHRS and CDR2 YFSETQ. Trimming pared 2 bases from V and 7 bases from J, leaving 13 bases between.